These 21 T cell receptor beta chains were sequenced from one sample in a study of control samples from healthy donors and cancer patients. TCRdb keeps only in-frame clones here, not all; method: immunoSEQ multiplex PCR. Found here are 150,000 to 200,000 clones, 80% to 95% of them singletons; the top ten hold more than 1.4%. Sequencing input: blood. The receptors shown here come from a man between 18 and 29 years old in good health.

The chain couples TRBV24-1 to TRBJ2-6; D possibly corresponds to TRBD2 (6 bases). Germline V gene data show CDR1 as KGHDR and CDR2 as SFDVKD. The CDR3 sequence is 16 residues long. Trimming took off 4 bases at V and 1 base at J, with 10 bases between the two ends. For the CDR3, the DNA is TGTGCCACCAGTGACCCGGGACTGTCTGGGGCCAACGTCCTGACTTTC. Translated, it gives CATSDPGLSGANVLTF.

CDR3 sequence: CASSISTYSPLHF. DNA for the CDR3: TGTGCCAGTAGTATATCGACATATTCACCCCTCCACTTT. This chain links TRBV19 with TRBJ1-6, with D uncertain. The V end was cut by 2 bases, the J end by 8 bases, with 7 bases between. The CDR3 runs 13 residues. Per the germline V gene, CDR1 is LNHDA and CDR2 is SQIVND (reference sequence).

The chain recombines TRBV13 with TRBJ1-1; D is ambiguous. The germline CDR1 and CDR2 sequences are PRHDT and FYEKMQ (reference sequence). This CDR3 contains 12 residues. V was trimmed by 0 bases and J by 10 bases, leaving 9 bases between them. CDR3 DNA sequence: TGTGCCAGCAGCTTAGGCCGGATGCGAGCTTTCTTT. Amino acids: CASSLGRMRAFF.

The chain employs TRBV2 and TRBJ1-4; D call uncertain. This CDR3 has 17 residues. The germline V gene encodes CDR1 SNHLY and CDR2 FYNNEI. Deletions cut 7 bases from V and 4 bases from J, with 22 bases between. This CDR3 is CASTRLDLPTLNEKLFF. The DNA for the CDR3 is TGTGCCAGCACTCGACTAGACCTTCCCACCCTTAATGAAAAACTGTTTTTT.

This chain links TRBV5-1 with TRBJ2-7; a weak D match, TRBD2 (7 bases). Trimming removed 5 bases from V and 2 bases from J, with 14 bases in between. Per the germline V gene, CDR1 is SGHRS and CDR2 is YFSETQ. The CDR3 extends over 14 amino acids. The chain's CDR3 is CASREGGPPYEQYF. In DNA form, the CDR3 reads TGCGCCAGCAGGGAGGGGGGGCCCCCCTACGAGCAGTACTTC.

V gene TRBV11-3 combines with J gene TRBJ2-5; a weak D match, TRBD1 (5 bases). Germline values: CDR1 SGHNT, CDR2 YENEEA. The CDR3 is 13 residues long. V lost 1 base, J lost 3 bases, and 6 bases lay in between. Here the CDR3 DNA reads TGTGCCAGCAGCTTAGTAGGGGAAGAGACCCAGTACTTC. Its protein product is CASSLVGEETQYF.

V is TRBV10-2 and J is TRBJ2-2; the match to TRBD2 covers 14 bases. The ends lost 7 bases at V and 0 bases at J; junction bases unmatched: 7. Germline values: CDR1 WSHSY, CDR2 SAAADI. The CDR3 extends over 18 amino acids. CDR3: CASTGLAGEYANTGELFF. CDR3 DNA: TGCGCCAGCACGGGACTAGCGGGGGAGTACGCGAACACCGGGGAGCTGTTTTTT.

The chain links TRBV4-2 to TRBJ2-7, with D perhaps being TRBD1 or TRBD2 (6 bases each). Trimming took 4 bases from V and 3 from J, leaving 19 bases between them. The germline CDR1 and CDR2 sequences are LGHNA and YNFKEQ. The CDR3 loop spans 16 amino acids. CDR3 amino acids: CASSPQGRDTGYEQYF. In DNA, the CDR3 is TGTGCCAGCAGCCCACAAGGGCGGGACACGGGCTACGAGCAGTACTTC.

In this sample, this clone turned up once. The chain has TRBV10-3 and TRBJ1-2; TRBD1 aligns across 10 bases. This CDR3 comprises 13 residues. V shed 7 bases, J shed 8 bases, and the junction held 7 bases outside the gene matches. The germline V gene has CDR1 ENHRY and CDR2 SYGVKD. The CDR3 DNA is TGTGCCATCAATACGGGACAGGGGAACGGCTACACCTTC. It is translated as CAINTGQGNGYTF.

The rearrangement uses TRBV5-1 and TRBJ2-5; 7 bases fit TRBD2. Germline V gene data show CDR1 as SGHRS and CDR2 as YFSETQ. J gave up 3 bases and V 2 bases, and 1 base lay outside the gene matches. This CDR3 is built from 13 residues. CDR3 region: CASSFAGEETQYF. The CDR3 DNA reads TGCGCCAGCAGCTTCGCGGGGGAAGAGACCCAGTACTTC.

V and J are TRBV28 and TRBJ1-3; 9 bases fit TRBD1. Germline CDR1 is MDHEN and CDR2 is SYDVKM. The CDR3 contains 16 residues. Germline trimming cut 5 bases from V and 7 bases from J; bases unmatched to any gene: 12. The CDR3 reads CASSTIGTGRVNTIYF. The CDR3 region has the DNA TGTGCCAGCAGTACAATCGGGACAGGGCGTGTGAACACCATATATTTT. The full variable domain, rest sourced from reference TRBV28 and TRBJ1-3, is DVKVTQSSRYLVKRTGEKVFLECVQDMDHENMFWYRQDPGLGLRLIYFSYDVKMKEKGDIPEGYSVSREKKERFSLILESASTNQTSMYLCASSTIGTGRVNTIYFGEGSWLTVV.

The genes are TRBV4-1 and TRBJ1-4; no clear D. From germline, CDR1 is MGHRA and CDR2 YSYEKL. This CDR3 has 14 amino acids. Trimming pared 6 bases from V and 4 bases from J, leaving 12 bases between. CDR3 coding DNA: TGCGCCAGCAGTCGCACCCCGGGTAATGAAAAACTGTTTTTT. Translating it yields CASSRTPGNEKLFF.

CDR3 nucleotides: TGTGCCAGCTCATCGACCACAGGGTTAGGCTACACCTTC. This translates into CASSSTTGLGYTF. The V call is TRBV18, the J call TRBJ1-2; D might be TRBD1 (6 bases). Germline CDR1 and CDR2: KGHSH and LQKENI. The CDR3 extends over 13 amino acids. V was pared by 5 bases and J by 8 bases, with 15 bases between.

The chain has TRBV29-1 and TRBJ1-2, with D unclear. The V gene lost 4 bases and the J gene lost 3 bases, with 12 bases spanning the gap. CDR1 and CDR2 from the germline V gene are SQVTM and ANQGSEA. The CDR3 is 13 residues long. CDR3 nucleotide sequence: TGCAGCGTTGTGAGTCCGCCTGACTATGGCTACACCTTC. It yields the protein CSVVSPPDYGYTF.

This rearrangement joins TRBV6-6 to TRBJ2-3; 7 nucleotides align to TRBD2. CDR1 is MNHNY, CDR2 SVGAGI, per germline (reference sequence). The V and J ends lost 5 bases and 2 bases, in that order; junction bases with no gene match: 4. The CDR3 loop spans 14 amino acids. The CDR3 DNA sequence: TGTGCCAGCAGTACGGGGGGAGTCACAGATACGCAGTATTTT. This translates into CASSTGGVTDTQYF.

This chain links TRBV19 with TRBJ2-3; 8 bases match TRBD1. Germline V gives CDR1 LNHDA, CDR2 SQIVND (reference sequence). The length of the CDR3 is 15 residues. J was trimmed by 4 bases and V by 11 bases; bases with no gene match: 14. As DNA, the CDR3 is TGTGCCTCCTCGACAGGGGAAAGAGTGGCAGATACGCAGTATTTT. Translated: CASSTGERVADTQYF.

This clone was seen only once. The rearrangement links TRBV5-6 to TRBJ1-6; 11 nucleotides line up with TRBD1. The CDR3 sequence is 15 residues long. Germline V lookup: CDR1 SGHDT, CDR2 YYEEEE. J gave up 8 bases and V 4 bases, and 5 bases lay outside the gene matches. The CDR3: CASSERTGGHSPLHF. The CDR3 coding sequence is TGTGCCAGCAGCGAAAGGACAGGGGGCCATTCACCCCTCCACTTT.

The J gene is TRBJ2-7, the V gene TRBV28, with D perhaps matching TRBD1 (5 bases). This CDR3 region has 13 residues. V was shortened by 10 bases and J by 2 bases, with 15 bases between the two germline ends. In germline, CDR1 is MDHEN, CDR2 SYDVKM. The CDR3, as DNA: TGTGCCACGATGGTGACAGTCACCTACGAGCAGTACTTC. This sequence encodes CATMVTVTYEQYF.

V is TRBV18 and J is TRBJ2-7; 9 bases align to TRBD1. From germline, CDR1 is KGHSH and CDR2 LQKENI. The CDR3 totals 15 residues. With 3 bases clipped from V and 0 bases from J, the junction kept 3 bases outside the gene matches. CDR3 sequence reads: CASSPAGQGSYEQYF. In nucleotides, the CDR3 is TGTGCCAGCTCACCCGCGGGACAGGGCTCCTACGAGCAGTACTTC.

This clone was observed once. CDR3 amino acids: CASSANRATEAFF. Written as DNA, the CDR3 is TGTGCCAGCAGCGCCAACAGGGCCACTGAAGCTTTCTTT. The chain couples TRBV11-2 to TRBJ1-1, with a tentative D call TRBD1 (6 bases). The CDR3 has 13 amino acids. V was cut by 5 bases and J by 4 bases, with 11 bases left in between. The germline V gene has CDR1 SGHAT and CDR2 FQNNGV.

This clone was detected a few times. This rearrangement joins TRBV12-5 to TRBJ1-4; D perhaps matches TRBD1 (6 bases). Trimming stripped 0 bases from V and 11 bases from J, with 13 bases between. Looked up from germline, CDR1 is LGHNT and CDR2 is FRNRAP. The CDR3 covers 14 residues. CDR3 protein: CASGLVMDSVKLFF. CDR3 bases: TGTGCTAGTGGTTTGGTAATGGACAGCGTTAAACTGTTTTTT.